These T cell receptor beta chains were read from a single sample in a study of human thymus T cells. Here immunoSEQ multiplex PCR was the method, and the copy in TCRdb shows in-frame clones only, minus some. This sample carries about 78,000 clones, just over 95% of them seen once, and the ten largest clones take 0.031%. Specimen: thymus tissue. These TCRs come from a boy less than two years old with a congenital heart defect but otherwise immunologically healthy. The CDR3 runs from the conserved cysteine through the conserved F or W. The D gene is left open where the match is weak. Part of the rows lack a size; the others show once, few, many or a class for expanded clones.

j_gene,d_gene,abundance,v_gene,CDR3aa,CDR3nt
TRBJ2-7,TRBD1,-,TRBV23-1,CASSQFQTGGDADEQYF,TGCGCCAGCAGTCAATTCCAGACAGGGGGCGACGCGGACGAGCAGTACTTC
TRBJ2-5,TRBD2,-,TRBV7-2,CASSLCLAGGKGKETQYF,TGTGCCAGCAGCTTATGCCTAGCGGGAGGGAAGGGGAAAGAGACCCAGTACTTC
TRBJ2-7,TRBD1,-,TRBV14,CASSQDRTGGDSLHYEQYF,TGTGCCAGCAGCCAAGATCGAACAGGGGGCGACAGTCTACATTACGAGCAGTACTTC
TRBJ1-5,-,-,TRBV7-8,CASSRVAVLNQPQHF,TGTGCCAGCAGCCGGGTGGCGGTACTCAATCAGCCCCAGCATTTT
TRBJ2-3,TRBD2,-,TRBV10-3,CAISEWLAGMKTDTQYF,TGTGCCATCAGTGAGTGGTTAGCGGGGATGAAGACAGATACGCAGTATTTT
TRBJ1-1,-,-,TRBV5-8,CAPKPGESDTEAFF,TGTGCCCCCAAGCCGGGGGAGTCGGACACTGAAGCTTTCTTT
TRBJ2-1,TRBD2,-,TRBV5-5,CASSLGGSYNEQFF,TGTGCCAGCAGCTTGGGCGGGAGCTACAATGAGCAGTTCTTC
TRBJ2-2,TRBD2,-,TRBV4-1,CASSQDPGTSGISNTGELFF,TGCGCCAGCAGCCAAGACCCCGGGACTAGCGGGATTTCGAACACCGGGGAGCTGTTTTTT
TRBJ1-6,TRBD1,-,TRBV7-2,CASSQTTGGNSPLHF,TGTGCCAGCAGCCAAACCACAGGGGGCAATTCACCCCTCCACTTT
TRBJ2-1,-,-,TRBV4-1,CASSQGNQGASSYNEQFF,TGCGCCAGCAGCCAAGGGAATCAGGGCGCGAGCTCCTACAATGAGCAGTTCTTC
TRBJ1-2,TRBD1,-,TRBV7-2,CASSLEKGQGPILDGYTF,TGTGCCAGCAGCTTAGAGAAGGGACAGGGCCCGATTTTGGATGGCTACACCTTC
TRBJ2-2,-,-,TRBV11-2,CASSSEDREGNTGELFF,TGTGCCAGCAGTTCAGAAGACAGGGAGGGCAACACCGGGGAGCTGTTTTTT
TRBJ2-3,-,-,TRBV7-9,CATLRNHSRYTDTQYF,TGTGCCACCCTTCGAAACCACAGCCGCTACACAGATACGCAGTATTTT
TRBJ2-7,-,once,TRBV11-2,CASSSKDTYEQYF,TGTGCCAGCAGCTCAAAGGACACCTACGAGCAGTACTTC
TRBJ1-2,TRBD1,-,TRBV11-2,CASSLVRSPSGGFYGYTF,TGTGCCAGCAGCTTAGTGAGGAGCCCATCAGGGGGCTTCTATGGCTACACCTTC
TRBJ1-3,-,-,TRBV19,CASSIDRDTRGSGNTIYF,TGTGCCAGTAGTATAGATAGGGACACCCGAGGATCCGGAAACACCATATATTTT
TRBJ1-2,-,once,TRBV5-6,CASSFGEEDGYTF,TGTGCCAGCAGCTTTGGGGAGGAGGATGGCTACACCTTC
TRBJ1-1,-,-,TRBV14,CASSHRMTVNTEAFF,TGTGCCAGCAGCCATAGAATGACGGTGAACACTGAAGCTTTCTTT
TRBJ1-5,TRBD1,-,TRBV7-6,CASSQTGTQPQHF,TGTGCCAGCAGCCAGACAGGGACCCAGCCCCAGCATTTT
TRBJ2-7,-,once,TRBV21-1,CASSKGSRDYERYF,TGTGCCAGCAGCAAAGGGTCTCGGGACTACGAAAGGTACTTC
TRBJ2-7,-,-,TRBV11-2,CASSPRPRAGEQYF,TGTGCCAGCAGCCCACGGCCCAGGGCGGGTGAGCAGTACTTC
TRBJ2-7,TRBD1,-,TRBV7-9,CASSFGTGDNNEQYF,TGTGCCAGCAGCTTCGGGACAGGGGATAATAACGAGCAGTACTTC
TRBJ1-1,-,-,TRBV9,CASSQNTGSGQAFF,TGTGCCAGCAGTCAAAATACAGGGAGCGGTCAAGCTTTCTTT
TRBJ1-1,-,once,TRBV14,CASSRSAGYTEAFF,TGTGCCAGCAGCCGCTCGGCAGGGTACACTGAAGCTTTCTTT
TRBJ2-7,-,few,TRBV10-3,CAIAATVTYEQYF,TGTGCCATCGCGGCGACAGTAACCTACGAGCAGTACTTC
TRBJ1-1,TRBD1,few,TRBV27,CASSPGTGGGYTEAFF,TGTGCCAGCAGTCCCGGGACAGGGGGCGGATACACTGAAGCTTTCTTT
TRBJ2-3,-,-,TRBV12-5,CASGPSTDTQYF,TGTGCTAGTGGTCCTAGCACAGATACGCAGTATTTT
TRBJ2-7,-,-,TRBV10-1,CAVSSTAQEPYEQYF,TGCGCCGTCTCCTCGACAGCCCAGGAACCCTACGAGCAGTACTTC
TRBJ2-2,TRBD2,-,TRBV27,CASSSNLAGVPNTGELFF,TGTGCCAGCAGTTCGAATCTAGCGGGAGTCCCGAACACCGGGGAGCTGTTTTTT
TRBJ1-1,-,-,TRBV28,CASSSRPKTGGTEAFF,TGTGCCAGCAGTTCCCGCCCCAAAACCGGGGGCACTGAAGCTTTCTTT
TRBJ1-2,-,-,TRBV19,CASTDPPGDGYTF,TGTGCCAGTACCGACCCCCCAGGCGATGGCTACACCTTC
TRBJ2-3,TRBD2,-,TRBV29-1,CSVVTSGGADTQYF,TGCAGCGTTGTGACTAGCGGGGGGGCAGATACGCAGTATTTT
TRBJ1-5,TRBD1,-,TRBV5-6,CASSLGTGHKNQPQHF,TGTGCCAGCAGCTTAGGGACAGGGCACAAAAATCAGCCCCAGCATTTT
TRBJ1-3,TRBD1,few,TRBV11-2,CASSCRDRSSGNTIYF,TGTGCCAGCAGCTGTCGGGACAGATCCTCTGGAAACACCATATATTTT
TRBJ1-3,-,-,TRBV2,CASTRGQAGGNTIYF,TGTGCCAGCACGCGCGGGCAGGCGGGAGGAAACACCATATATTTT
TRBJ1-2,-,once,TRBV10-3,CAISEVDTANYGYTF,TGTGCCATCAGTGAGGTGGACACGGCTAACTATGGCTACACCTTC
TRBJ2-7,TRBD1,-,TRBV11-1,CASSSSWGTGAYEQYF,TGTGCCAGCAGCTCAAGCTGGGGGACAGGAGCCTACGAGCAGTACTTC
TRBJ1-5,-,-,TRBV20-1,CSAREYQPQHF,TGCAGTGCTAGAGAGTATCAGCCCCAGCATTTT
TRBJ1-6,TRBD1,-,TRBV6-1,CASSEGSPTGGSSPLHF,TGTGCCAGCAGTGAAGGTTCCCCCACAGGGGGCAGTTCACCCCTCCACTTT
TRBJ1-2,TRBD1,-,TRBV28,CASSLETDRGYGYTF,TGTGCCAGCAGTTTAGAAACCGACAGGGGCTATGGCTACACCTTC
TRBJ1-2,-,-,TRBV5-8,CASSLAGARGYTF,TGTGCCAGCAGCTTGGCGGGGGCTCGGGGCTACACCTTC
TRBJ2-7,-,-,TRBV12-5,CASGLVRDRYDEQYF,TGTGCTAGTGGTTTGGTACGCGACAGGTACGACGAGCAGTACTTC
TRBJ2-7,TRBD2,-,TRBV5-1,CASSPQMAGGNPYEQYF,TGCGCCAGCAGCCCCCAAATGGCGGGGGGAAACCCCTACGAGCAGTACTTC
TRBJ2-1,-,-,TRBV5-6,CASSLEAPYNEQFF,TGTGCCAGCAGCTTGGAAGCCCCCTACAATGAGCAGTTCTTC
TRBJ1-1,-,-,TRBV6-5,CASGFRAGRTEAFF,TGTGCCAGCGGGTTCAGGGCAGGGCGGACTGAAGCTTTCTTT
TRBJ2-1,-,once,TRBV7-9,CASSLERTFRLGGEQFF,TGTGCCAGCAGCTTGGAGAGGACATTCCGATTGGGAGGTGAGCAGTTCTTC
TRBJ1-3,-,-,TRBV2,CASRGFTRQRSSGNTIYF,TGTGCCAGCAGGGGATTTACTCGACAGAGAAGCTCTGGAAACACCATATATTTT
TRBJ2-7,-,-,TRBV5-8,CASTPGHHLNPYEQYF,TGTGCCAGCACGCCGGGACACCATCTAAACCCCTACGAGCAGTACTTC
TRBJ2-3,TRBD1,-,TRBV5-4,CASRKTDRAPTDTQYF,TGTGCCAGCAGAAAAACAGACAGGGCCCCAACAGATACGCAGTATTTT
TRBJ1-3,-,-,TRBV10-3,CAISEAQVLSGNTIYF,TGTGCCATCAGTGAGGCACAGGTCCTCTCTGGAAACACCATATATTTT
TRBJ1-1,-,-,TRBV4-1,CASSPREVGRWNTEAFF,TGCGCCAGCAGCCCAAGAGAAGTAGGACGGTGGAACACTGAAGCTTTCTTT
TRBJ2-5,TRBD2,-,TRBV7-9,CASSLFTSGRVSQETQYF,TGTGCCAGCAGCTTATTTACTAGCGGGAGGGTGAGCCAAGAGACCCAGTACTTC
TRBJ2-1,TRBD1,-,TRBV12-5,CASGSVPGQGAMDEQFF,TGTGCTAGTGGTTCCGTGCCGGGACAGGGGGCCATGGATGAGCAGTTCTTC
TRBJ2-7,-,-,TRBV6-6,CASRAMGVGALEQYF,TGTGCCAGCCGCGCGATGGGGGTGGGGGCGTTGGAGCAGTACTTC
TRBJ2-7,TRBD2,-,TRBV14,CASSPGGGEQYF,TGTGCCAGCAGCCCCGGGGGGGGCGAGCAGTACTTC
TRBJ2-2,TRBD2,-,TRBV7-8,CASSLRAGDTGKNTGELFF,TGTGCCAGCAGCTTACGAGCGGGGGACACAGGGAAGAACACCGGGGAGCTGTTTTTT
TRBJ1-5,-,-,TRBV11-2,CASSPGPSGDGNQPQHF,TGTGCCAGCAGCCCGGGCCCGAGCGGGGATGGCAATCAGCCCCAGCATTTT
TRBJ1-4,-,-,TRBV18,CASSLRTPNATNEKLFF,TGTGCCAGCTCCCTAAGGACCCCGAATGCAACTAATGAAAAACTGTTTTTT
TRBJ2-1,-,-,TRBV12-5,CASGLVRPPRGGLSYNEQFF,TGTGCTAGTGGTTTGGTTCGGCCGCCAAGGGGGGGCCTCTCCTACAATGAGCAGTTCTTC